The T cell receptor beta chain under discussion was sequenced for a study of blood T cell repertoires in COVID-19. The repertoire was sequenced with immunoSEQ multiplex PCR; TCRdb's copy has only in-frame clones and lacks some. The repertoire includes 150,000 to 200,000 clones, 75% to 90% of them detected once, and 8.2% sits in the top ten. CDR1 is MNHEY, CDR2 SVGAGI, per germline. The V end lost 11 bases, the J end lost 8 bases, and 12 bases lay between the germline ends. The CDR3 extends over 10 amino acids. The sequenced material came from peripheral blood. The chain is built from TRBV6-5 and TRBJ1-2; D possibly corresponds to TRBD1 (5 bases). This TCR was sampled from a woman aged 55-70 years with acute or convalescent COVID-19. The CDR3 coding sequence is TGTGCCGGGTGGGGGGGAGGCTACACCTTC. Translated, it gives CAGWGGGYTF.